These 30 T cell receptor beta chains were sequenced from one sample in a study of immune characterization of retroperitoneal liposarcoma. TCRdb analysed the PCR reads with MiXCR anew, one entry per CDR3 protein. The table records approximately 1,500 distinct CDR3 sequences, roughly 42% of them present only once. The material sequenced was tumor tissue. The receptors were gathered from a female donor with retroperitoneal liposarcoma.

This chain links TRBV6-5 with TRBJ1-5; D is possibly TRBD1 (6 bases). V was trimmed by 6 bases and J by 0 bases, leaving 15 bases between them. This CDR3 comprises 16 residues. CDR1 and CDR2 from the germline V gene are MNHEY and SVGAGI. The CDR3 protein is CASSQDSYYSNQPQHF. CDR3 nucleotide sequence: TGTGCCAGCAGCCAGGACAGCTATTATAGCAATCAGCCCCAGCATTTT.

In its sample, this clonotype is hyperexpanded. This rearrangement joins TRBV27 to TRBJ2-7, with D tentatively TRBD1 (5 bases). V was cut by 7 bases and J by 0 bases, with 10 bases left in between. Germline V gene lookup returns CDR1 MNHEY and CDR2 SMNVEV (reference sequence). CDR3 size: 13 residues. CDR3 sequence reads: CASTSGPSYEQYF. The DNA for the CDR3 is TGTGCCAGCACCTCAGGGCCCTCCTACGAGCAGTACTTC.

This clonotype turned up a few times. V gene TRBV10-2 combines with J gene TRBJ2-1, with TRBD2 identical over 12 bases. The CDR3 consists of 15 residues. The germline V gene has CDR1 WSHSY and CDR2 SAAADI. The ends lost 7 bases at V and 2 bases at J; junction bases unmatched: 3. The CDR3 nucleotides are TGCGCCAGCATCCCTAGCGGGAGGGCCTACAATGAGCAGTTCTTC. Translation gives CASIPSGRAYNEQFF.

For the CDR3, the DNA is TGTGCCAGCAGTGAGGACAGGGGTGAGAATGAGCAGTTCTTC. Translation gives CASSEDRGENEQFF. The chain has TRBV27 and TRBJ2-1, with 9 positions matching TRBD1. The CDR3 consists of 14 residues. Germline values: CDR1 MNHEY, CDR2 SMNVEV (reference sequence). With V trimmed by 5 bases and J by 7 bases, 6 bases remained unmatched.

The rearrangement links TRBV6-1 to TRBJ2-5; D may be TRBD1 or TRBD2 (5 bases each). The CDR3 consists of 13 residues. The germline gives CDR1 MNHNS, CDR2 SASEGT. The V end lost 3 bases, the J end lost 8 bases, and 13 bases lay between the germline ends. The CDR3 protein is CASSDRGQVTQYF. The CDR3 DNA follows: TGTGCCAGCAGTGACCGGGGCCAAGTAACCCAGTACTTC.

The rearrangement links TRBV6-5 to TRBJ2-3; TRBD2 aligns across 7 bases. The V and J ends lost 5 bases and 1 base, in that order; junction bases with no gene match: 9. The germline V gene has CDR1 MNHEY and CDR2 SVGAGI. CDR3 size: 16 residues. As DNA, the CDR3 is TGTGCCAGCAGTGCCCGACTAGCTCCTCGCACAGATACGCAGTATTTT. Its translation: CASSARLAPRTDTQYF.

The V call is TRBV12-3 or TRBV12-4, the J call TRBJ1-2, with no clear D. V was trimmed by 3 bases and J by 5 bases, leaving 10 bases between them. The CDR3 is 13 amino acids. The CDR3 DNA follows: TGTGCCAGCAGTTTGAAGTTCCAGTATGGCTACACCTTC. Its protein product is CASSLKFQYGYTF.

The CDR3 loop reads CASSDSSHDEQFF. Here the CDR3 DNA reads TGTGCCAGCAGTGACTCGAGTCATGATGAGCAGTTCTTC. The rearrangement links TRBV6-4 to TRBJ2-5; the D is unclear. The J call may be wrong; the DNA end is better matched by TRBJ2-1. This CDR3 has 13 residues. Looked up from germline, CDR1 is MRHNA and CDR2 is SNTAGT.

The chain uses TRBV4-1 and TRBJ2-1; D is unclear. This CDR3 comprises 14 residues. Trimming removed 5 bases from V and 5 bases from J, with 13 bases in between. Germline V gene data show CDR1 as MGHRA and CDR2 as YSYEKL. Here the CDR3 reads CASSTLDHNNEQFF. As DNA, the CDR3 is TGCGCCAGCAGCACCCTGGACCATAACAATGAGCAGTTCTTC.

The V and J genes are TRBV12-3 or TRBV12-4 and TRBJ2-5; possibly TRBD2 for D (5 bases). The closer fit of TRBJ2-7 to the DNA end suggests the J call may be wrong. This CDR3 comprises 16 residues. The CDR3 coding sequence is TGTGCCAGCAGCCCCGATTCGCCGGTCGGGGTTTACGAGCAGTACTTC. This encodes CASSPDSPVGVYEQYF.

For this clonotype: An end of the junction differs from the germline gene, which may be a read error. CDR3 DNA sequence: TGTGCAAGCAGTTTCGGACTAGCGGCGGGCGGCGAGACCCAGTACTTC. It is translated as CASSFGLAAGGETQYF. This chain uses TRBV7-2 with TRBJ2-5; 10 positions agree with TRBD2. Looked up from germline, CDR1 is SGHTA and CDR2 is FQGNSA. The CDR3 runs to 16 residues. The full variable domain, its missing parts supplied by reference TRBV7-2 and TRBJ2-5, is GAGVSQSPSNKVTEKGKDVELRCDPISGHTALYWYRQSLGQGLEFLIYFQGNSAPDKSGLPSDRFSAERTGGSVSTLTIQRTQQEDSAVYLCASSFGLAAGGETQYFGPGTRLLVL.

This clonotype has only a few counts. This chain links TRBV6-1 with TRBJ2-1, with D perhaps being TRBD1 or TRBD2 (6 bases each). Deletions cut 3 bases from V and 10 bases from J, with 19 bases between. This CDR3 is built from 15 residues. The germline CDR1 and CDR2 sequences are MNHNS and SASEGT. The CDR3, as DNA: TGTGCCAGCAGTGACCGTACAGGGAGGTCCTACGAGCAGTTCTTC. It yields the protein CASSDRTGRSYEQFF.

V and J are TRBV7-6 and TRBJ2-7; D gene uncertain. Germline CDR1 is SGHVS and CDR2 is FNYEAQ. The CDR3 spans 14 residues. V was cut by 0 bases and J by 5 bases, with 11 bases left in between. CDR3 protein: CASSLASGLDEQYF. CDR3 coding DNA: TGTGCCAGCAGCTTAGCGTCCGGGTTGGACGAGCAGTACTTC. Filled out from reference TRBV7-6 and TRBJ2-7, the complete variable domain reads GAGVSQSPRYKVTKRGQDVALRCDPISGHVSLYWYRQALGQGPEFLTYFNYEAQQDKSGLPNDRFSAERPEGSISTLTIQRTEQRDSAMYRCASSLASGLDEQYFGPGTRLTVT.

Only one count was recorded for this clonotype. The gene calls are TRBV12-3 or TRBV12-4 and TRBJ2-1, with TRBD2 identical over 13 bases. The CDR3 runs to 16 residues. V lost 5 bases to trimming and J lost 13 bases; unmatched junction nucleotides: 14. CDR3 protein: CASSDPTSGRRGTQFF. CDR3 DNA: TGTGCCAGCAGTGACCCGACTAGCGGGAGGCGGGGGACCCAGTTCTTC.

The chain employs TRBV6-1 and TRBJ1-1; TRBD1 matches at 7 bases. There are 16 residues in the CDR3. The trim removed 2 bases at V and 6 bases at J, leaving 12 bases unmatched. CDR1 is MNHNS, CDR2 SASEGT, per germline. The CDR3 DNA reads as TGTGCCAGCAGTGAATTGGTTACAGGGGAGTTCCCTGAAGCTTTCTTT. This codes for CASSELVTGEFPEAFF.

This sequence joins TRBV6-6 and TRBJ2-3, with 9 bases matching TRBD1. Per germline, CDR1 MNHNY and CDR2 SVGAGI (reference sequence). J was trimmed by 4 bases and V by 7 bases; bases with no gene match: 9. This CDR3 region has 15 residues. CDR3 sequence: CASTLRRQGADTQYF. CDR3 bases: TGTGCCAGCACCCTCCGCCGACAGGGGGCAGATACGCAGTATTTT.

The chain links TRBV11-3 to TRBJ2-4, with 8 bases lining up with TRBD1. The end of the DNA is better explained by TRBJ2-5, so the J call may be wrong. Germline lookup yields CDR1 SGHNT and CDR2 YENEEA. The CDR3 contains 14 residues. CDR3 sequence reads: CASSSPTGVETQYF. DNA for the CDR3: TGTGCCAGCAGCTCTCCGACAGGGGTGGAGACCCAGTACTTC.

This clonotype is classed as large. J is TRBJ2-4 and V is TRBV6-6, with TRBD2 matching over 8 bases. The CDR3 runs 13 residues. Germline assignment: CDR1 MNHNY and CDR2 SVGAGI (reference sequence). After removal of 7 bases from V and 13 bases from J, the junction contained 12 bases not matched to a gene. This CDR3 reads CASKSASKREQYF. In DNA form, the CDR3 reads TGTGCCAGCAAAAGCGCCTCTAAGCGGGAGCAGTACTTC.

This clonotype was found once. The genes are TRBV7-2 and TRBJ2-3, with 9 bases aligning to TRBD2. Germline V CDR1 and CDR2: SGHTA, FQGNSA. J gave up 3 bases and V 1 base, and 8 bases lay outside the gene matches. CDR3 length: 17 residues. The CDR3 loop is CASSLGVGGGVTDTQYF. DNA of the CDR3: TGTGCCAGCAGCTTAGGGGTCGGCGGGGGGGTAACAGATACGCAGTATTTT.

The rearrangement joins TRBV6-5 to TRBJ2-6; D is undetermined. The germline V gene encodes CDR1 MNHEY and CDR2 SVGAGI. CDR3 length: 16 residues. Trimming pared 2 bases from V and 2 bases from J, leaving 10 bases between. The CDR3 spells CASSYHGSPGANVLTF. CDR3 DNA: TGTGCCAGCAGTTACCATGGGTCTCCTGGGGCCAACGTCCTGACTTTC.

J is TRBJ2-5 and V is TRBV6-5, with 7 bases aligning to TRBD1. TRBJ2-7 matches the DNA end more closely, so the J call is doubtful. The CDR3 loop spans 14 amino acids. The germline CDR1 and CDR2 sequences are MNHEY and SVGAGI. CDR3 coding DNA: TGTGCCAGCAGTAGAAAGGGGGCGGCGTACGAGCAGTACTTC. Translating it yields CASSRKGAAYEQYF.

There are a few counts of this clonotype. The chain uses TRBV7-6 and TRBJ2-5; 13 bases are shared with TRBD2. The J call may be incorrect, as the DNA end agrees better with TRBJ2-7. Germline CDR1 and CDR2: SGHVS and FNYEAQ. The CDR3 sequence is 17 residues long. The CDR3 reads CASSTTSGGSMSYEQYF. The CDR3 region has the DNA TGTGCCAGCAGCACGACTAGCGGGGGGTCCATGTCCTACGAGCAGTACTTC.

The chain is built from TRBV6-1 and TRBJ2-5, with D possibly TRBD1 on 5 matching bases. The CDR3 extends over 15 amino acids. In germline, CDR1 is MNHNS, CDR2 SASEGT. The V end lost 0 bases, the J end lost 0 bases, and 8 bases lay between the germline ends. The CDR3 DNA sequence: TGTGCCAGCAGTGAAGCTGACAGATACCAAGAGACCCAGTACTTC. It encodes CASSEADRYQETQYF.

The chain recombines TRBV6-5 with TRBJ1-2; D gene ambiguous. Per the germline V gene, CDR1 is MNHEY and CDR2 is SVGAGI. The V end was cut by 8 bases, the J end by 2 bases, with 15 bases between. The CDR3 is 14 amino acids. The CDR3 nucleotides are TGTGCCAGCCAAGGACCTGCTCAGAACTATGGCTACACCTTC. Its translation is CASQGPAQNYGYTF.

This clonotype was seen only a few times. CDR3 amino acids: CASSPSSGRAYEQFF. CDR3 nucleotides: TGTGCCAGCAGCCCATCTAGCGGGAGGGCCTATGAGCAGTTCTTC. The chain carries TRBV7-2 and TRBJ2-1; TRBD2 matches 12 bases. This CDR3 comprises 15 residues. Germline-derived CDR1 and CDR2 are SGHTA and FQGNSA. V dropped 5 bases and J dropped 8; count of bases not matched to a gene: 7.

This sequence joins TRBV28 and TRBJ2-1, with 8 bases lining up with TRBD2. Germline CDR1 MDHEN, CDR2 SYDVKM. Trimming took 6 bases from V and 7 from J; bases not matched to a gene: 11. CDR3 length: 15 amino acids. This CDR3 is CASSFPSGSGNEQFF. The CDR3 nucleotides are TGTGCCAGCAGCTTCCCCAGCGGGAGTGGGAATGAGCAGTTCTTC.

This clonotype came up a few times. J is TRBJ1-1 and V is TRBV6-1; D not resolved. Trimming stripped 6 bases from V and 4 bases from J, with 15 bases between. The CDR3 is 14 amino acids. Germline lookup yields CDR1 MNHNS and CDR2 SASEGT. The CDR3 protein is CASRQNSFGTEAFF. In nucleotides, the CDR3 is TGTGCCAGCAGACAGAACAGCTTTGGCACTGAAGCTTTCTTT.

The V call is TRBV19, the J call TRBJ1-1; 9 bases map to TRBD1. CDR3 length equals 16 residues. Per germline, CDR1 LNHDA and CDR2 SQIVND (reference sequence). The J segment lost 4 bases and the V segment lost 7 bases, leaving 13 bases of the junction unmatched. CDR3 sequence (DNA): TGTGCCAGTAACCTGGACAGGGGAAAGGGGACCACTGAAGCTTTCTTT. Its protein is CASNLDRGKGTTEAFF.

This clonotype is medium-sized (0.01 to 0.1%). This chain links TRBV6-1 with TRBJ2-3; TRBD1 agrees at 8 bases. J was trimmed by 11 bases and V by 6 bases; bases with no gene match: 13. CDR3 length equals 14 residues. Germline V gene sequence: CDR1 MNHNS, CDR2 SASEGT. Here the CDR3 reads CASRRDRRAHEQYF. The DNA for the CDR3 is TGTGCCAGCAGACGGGACAGGAGGGCCCACGAGCAGTATTTT.

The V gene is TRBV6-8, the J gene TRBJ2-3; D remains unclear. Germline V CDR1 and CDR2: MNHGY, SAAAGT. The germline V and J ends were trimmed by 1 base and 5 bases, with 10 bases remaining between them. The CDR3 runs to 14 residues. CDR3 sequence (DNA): TGTGCCAGCAGTTACTTGTGGTCGGTAGATACGCAGTATTTT. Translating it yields CASSYLWSVDTQYF.